Sequencing of this TCR beta chain was carried out in a study of blood T cell repertoires in COVID-19. Study as a whole: Spain, Italy and the United States supplied samples that represented acute and convalescent COVID-19. The analysed material was cDNA or gDNA that came from T cells, B-cell-depleted T cells, or PBMCs.

This clone has only a few counts. Source study methods: Quantification of nucleated cells was approximated via reference gene primer amplification. Generated by immunoSEQ multiplex PCR, the TCRdb table keeps only in-frame clones and is missing some. The DNA was the basis for D and trimming; V, J and clone size are from that table. The top ten clones hold around 8.6% of a sample with over 150,000 clones, approximately 83% of them seen once. The V and J ends lost 10 bases and 4 bases, in that order; junction bases with no gene match: 11. Per the germline V gene, CDR1 is LNHDA and CDR2 is SQIVND (reference sequence). This CDR3 comprises 15 residues.

Sequenced material: peripheral blood. This clonotype was sampled from a man aged 50-60 years with active or convalescent COVID-19. The V gene is TRBV19, the J gene TRBJ1-5; TRBD1 matches at 9 bases. CDR3 sequence (DNA): TGTGCCACTAAGGGGGGACAGGGCGAAAATCAGCCCCAGCATTTT. This codes for CATKGGQGENQPQHF.